One TCR beta chain is described in this entry. Antigen: not known. Method: immunoSEQ multiplex PCR; TCRdb's copy keeps in-frame clones and lacks some. The sample has approximately 260,000 clones; 75% to 90% are singletons. Per germline, CDR1 MNHEY and CDR2 SMNVEV (reference sequence). V gave up 5 bases and J gave up 4 bases, with 16 bases separating them. This CDR3 comprises 15 residues. This record comes from a study of cytomegalovirus exposure and HLA in healthy donors. Study conclusions and caveats: Most TCRs appeared rarely, but some public TCRs recurred in many donors. Testing in vitro showed a few CMV-associated chains specific for CMV antigens.

The rearrangement links TRBV27 to TRBJ2-3; D gene unclear. The sequenced material came from PBMCs. The TCR comes from a woman aged 25 to 39 in good health and CMV-seropositive. In nucleotides, the CDR3 is TGTGCCAGCAGTGCCTACCCCTCCAGGCCAGATACGCAGTATTTT. Translation: CASSAYPSRPDTQYF.